This record covers a single T cell receptor beta chain. The germline V gene encodes CDR1 SGHVS and CDR2 FQNEAQ. The CDR3 has 15 amino acids. V was clipped by 6 bases and J by 4 bases; unmatched bases: 9. The data stem from a study of blood T cell repertoires in COVID-19. Study at large: Samples of COVID-19 (acute and convalescent) were obtained from the United States, Italy and Spain. The cDNA or gDNA used as material had been derived from T cells, B-cell-depleted T cells, or PBMCs.

The authors' processing: Amplified reference gene primers provided the basis for estimating nucleated cell counts. Profiled with immunoSEQ multiplex PCR; TCRdb holds only in-frame clones, not every one. V, J and clone size are taken as reported in that table, and D and trimming were inferred from the DNA itself. In the table there are roughly 45,000 clones, 86% of which are singletons. The sequence was collected from a man aged 60 to 69 with active COVID-19. Specimen: peripheral blood. This chain links TRBV7-8 with TRBJ2-7; TRBD2 agrees at 10 bases. The CDR3 DNA follows: TGTGCCAGCAGACTTTGGACTAGCGGTGTTTACGAGCAGTACTTC. Encoded protein: CASRLWTSGVYEQYF.